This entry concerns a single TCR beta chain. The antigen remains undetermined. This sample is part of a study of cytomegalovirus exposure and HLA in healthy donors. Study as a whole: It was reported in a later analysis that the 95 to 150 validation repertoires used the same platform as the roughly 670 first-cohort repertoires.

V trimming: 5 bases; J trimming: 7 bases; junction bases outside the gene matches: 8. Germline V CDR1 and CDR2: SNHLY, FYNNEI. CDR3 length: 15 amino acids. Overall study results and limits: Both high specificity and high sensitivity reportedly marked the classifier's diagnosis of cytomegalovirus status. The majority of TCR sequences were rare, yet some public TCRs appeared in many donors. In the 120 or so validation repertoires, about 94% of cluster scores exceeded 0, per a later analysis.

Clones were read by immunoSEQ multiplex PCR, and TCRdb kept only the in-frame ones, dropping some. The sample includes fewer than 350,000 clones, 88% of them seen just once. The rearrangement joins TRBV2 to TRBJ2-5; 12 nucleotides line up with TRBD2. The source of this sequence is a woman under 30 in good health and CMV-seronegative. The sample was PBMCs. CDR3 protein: CASSQLAGGPGTQYF. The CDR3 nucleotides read TGTGCCAGCAGTCAGCTAGCGGGAGGGCCTGGGACCCAGTACTTC.